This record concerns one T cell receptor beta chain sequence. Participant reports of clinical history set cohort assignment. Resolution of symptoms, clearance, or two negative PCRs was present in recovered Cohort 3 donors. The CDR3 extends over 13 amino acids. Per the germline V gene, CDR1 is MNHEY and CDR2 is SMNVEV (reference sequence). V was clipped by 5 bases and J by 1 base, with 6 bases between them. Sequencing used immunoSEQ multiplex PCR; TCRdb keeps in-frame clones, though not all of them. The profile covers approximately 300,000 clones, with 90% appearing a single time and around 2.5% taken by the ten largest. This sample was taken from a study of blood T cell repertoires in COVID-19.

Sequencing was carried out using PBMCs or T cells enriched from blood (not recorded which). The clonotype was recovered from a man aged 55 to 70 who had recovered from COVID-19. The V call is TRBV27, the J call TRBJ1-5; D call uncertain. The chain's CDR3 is CASSDNSNQPQHF. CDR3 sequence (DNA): TGTGCCAGCAGTGACAACAGCAATCAGCCCCAGCATTTT.